This T cell receptor beta chain emerged from a study of blood T cell repertoires in COVID-19. Turning to the study itself: Samples of COVID-19 (acute and convalescent) were obtained from the United States, Italy and Spain. Nucleic acid was either cDNA or gDNA, and it came from T cells, B-cell-depleted T cells, or PBMCs.

Per the original methods: Nucleated cell counts were estimated from reference gene primer amplification. Method: immunoSEQ multiplex PCR; TCRdb's copy keeps in-frame clones and lacks some. The DNA gave D and trimming, while V, J and clone size come from that table. The table shows around 420,000 clones, with nearly 90% occurring only once. The length of the CDR3 is 17 residues. Germline V gene data show CDR1 as MGHRA and CDR2 as YSYEKL. V was clipped by 6 bases and J by 5 bases; unmatched bases: 12. The TCR sequence derives from a woman between 40 and 55 years old with acute COVID-19. Sequenced input: PBMCs or T cells enriched from blood (not recorded which). The gene calls are TRBV4-1 and TRBJ2-5; 13 bases map to TRBD2. The CDR3 spells CASSRTSGGPAEETQYF. CDR3 bases: TGCGCCAGCAGTCGGACTAGCGGGGGCCCTGCCGAGGAGACCCAGTACTTC.